There are many counts of the clone carrying this T cell receptor beta chain. The antigen remains unidentified. Germline V gene sequence: CDR1 LGHNA, CDR2 YSLEER. The CDR3 length is 14 residues. V was cut by 1 base and J by 1 base, with 7 bases left in between. Using its own MiXCR run on the RT-PCR reads, TCRdb lists one record per CDR3 protein. The sample has 500,000 to 550,000 distinct CDR3 sequences, 7.6% seen once. The sample belongs to a study of response to subunit inactivated influenza vaccine. Study-wide findings and caveats: Each seasonal influenza vaccination recruits few new T cells, the authors suggested.

This chain links TRBV4-3 with TRBJ1-2, with D unclear. The sequence derives from a man aged 50-75 years who received an inactivated influenza vaccine. Source: PBMCs from blood, taken around 2 years after vaccination. CDR3 protein: CASSQGPSNYGYTF. The CDR3 coding sequence is TGCGCCAGCAGCCAAGGTCCCAGTAACTATGGCTACACCTTC.